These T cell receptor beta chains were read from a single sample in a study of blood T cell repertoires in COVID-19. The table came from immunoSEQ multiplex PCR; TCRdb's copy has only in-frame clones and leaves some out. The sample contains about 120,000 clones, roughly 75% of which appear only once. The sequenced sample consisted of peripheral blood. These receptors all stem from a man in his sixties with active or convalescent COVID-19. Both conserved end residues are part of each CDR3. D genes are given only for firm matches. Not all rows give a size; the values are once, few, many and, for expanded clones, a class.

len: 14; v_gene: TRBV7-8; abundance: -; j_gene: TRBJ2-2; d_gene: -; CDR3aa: CASGSGLNTGELFF; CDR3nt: TGTGCCTCCGGGTCCGGATTGAACACCGGGGAGCTGTTTTTT
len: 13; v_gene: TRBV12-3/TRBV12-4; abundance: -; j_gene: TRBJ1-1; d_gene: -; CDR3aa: CASSDSRNTEAFF; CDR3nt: TGTGCCAGCAGCGACAGCCGGAACACTGAAGCTTTCTTT
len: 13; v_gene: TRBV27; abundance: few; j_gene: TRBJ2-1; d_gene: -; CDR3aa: CASSLTNYNEQFF; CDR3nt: TGTGCCAGCAGCCTGACTAATTACAATGAGCAGTTCTTC
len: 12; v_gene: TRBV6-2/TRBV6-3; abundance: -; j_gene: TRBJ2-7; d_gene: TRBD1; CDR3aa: CASSSTWTGEYF; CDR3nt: TGTGCCAGCAGTTCGACCTGGACAGGGGAGTACTTC
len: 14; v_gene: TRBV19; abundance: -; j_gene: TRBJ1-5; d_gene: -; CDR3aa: CASSVTGDRQPQHF; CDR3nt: TGTGCCAGTAGTGTCACGGGGGACCGCCAGCCCCAGCATTTT
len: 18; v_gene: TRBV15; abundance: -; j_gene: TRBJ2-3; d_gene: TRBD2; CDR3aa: CATSREGTGTSGTGTQYF; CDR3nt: TGTGCCACCAGCAGAGAAGGAACCGGGACTAGCGGGACTGGAACGCAGTATTTT
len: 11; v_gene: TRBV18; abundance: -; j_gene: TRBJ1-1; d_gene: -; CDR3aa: CASLNRDEAFF; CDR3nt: TGTGCCAGCCTCAACAGGGATGAAGCTTTCTTT
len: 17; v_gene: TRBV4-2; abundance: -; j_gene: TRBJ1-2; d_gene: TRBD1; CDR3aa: CASSQLPMTGGYYGYTF; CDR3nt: TGTGCCAGCAGCCAACTACCTATGACAGGGGGTTACTATGGCTACACCTTC
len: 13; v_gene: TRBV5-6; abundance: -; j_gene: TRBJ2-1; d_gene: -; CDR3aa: CASSLLVVVGQFF; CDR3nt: TGTGCCAGCAGCTTGCTCGTAGTTGTTGGGCAGTTCTTC
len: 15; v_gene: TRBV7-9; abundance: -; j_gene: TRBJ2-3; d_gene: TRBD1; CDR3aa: CASSPWGQEIDTQYF; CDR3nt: TGTGCCAGCAGCCCTTGGGGACAGGAGATAGATACGCAGTATTTT
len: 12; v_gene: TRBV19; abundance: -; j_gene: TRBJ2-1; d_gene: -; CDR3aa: CASSIGRVEQFF; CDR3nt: TGTGCCAGTAGTATCGGCAGGGTTGAGCAGTTCTTC
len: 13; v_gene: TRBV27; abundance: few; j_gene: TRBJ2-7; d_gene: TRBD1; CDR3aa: CASSFDRVGEQYF; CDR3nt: TGTGCCAGCAGTTTCGACAGGGTGGGAGAGCAGTACTTC
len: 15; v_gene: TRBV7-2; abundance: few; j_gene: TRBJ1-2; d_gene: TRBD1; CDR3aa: CASSQQTGTNYGYTF; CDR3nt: TGTGCCAGCAGCCAACAGACAGGGACTAACTATGGCTACACCTTC
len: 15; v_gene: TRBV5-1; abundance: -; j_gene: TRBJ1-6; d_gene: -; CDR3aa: CASSQEGQPNSPLHF; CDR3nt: TGCGCCAGCAGCCAAGAAGGACAGCCCAATTCACCCCTCCACTTT
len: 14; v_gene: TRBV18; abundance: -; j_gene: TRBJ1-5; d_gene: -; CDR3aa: CASSPFSGNQPQHF; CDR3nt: TGTGCCAGCTCACCATTCTCGGGCAATCAGCCCCAGCATTTT
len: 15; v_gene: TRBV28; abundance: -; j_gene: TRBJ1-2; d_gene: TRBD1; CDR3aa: CASSPPRTGNYGYTF; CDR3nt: TGTGCCAGCAGTCCCCCACGGACAGGGAACTATGGCTACACCTTC
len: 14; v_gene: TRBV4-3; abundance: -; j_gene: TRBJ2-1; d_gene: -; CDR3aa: CASSQGRALGEQFF; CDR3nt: TGCGCCAGCAGCCAAGGGCGGGCTTTAGGGGAGCAGTTCTTC
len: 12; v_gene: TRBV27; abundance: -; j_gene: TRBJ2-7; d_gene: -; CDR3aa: CASSFEAGEQYF; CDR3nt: TGTGCCAGCAGTTTTGAGGCTGGTGAGCAGTACTTC
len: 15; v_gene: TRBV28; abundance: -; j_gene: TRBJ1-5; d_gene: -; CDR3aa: CASSSRQVSNQPQHF; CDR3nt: TGTGCCAGCAGTTCCCGACAGGTCAGTAATCAGCCCCAGCATTTT
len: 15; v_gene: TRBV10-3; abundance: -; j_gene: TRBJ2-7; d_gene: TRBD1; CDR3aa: CAISVENRGSYEQYF; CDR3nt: TGTGCCATCAGTGTGGAGAACAGGGGGTCCTACGAGCAGTACTTC